The TCR beta chain described here comes from a study of memory CD4+ T cells and cytomegalovirus serostatus. TCRdb's table, derived via immunoSEQ multiplex PCR, lists solely in-frame clones and lacks some. The sample records under 55,000 clones, about four fifths being singletons. Single viable CD3+CD4+CD8-CD45RO+ cells were sorted as the memory CD4+ T cells. The CDR3 spans 14 residues. Per the germline V gene, CDR1 is SGHVS and CDR2 is FNYEAQ. The V end was cut by 2 bases, the J end by 4 bases, with 11 bases between. The sample holds one count of this clone. The sample consisted of memory CD4+ T cells from blood. The clonotype comes from an adult in good health and CMV-seropositive. The rearrangement joins TRBV7-6 to TRBJ1-2; D gene uncertain. The CDR3 protein is CASSLPGNPYGYTF. As DNA, the CDR3 is TGTGCCAGCAGCTTACCCGGGAACCCCTATGGCTACACCTTC.